The TCR beta chain described here comes from a study of Ad26.COV2.S vaccination and SARS-CoV-2 variants. As for the study in general: Among those in the COV1001 Ad26.COV2.S trial arm was the donor. The study gave Ad26.COV2.S intramuscularly, once or twice 56 days apart.

Looked up from germline, CDR1 is SGHTA and CDR2 is FQGNSA. The CDR3 extends over 16 amino acids. The J segment lost 0 bases and the V segment lost 3 bases, leaving 4 bases of the junction unmatched. Treatment in this sample: approximately 18 received Ad26.COV2.S at low or high dose, single or two shots; 5 received placebo; per-sample allocation not given. Collection of samples fell on day 63 after the first vaccine or placebo injection. Assay used: immunoSEQ multiplex PCR; TCRdb lists only in-frame clones, some missing. The profile shows some 420,000 clones, approximately 88% of them singletons. The receptor was isolated from a person aged 18-65 years who received the Ad26.COV2.S COVID-19 vaccine or a placebo. This chain uses TRBV7-2 with TRBJ2-2; 7 nucleotides match TRBD1. The source was peripheral blood, collected in a trial of Ad26.COV2.S vaccine versus placebo. The CDR3 nucleotides are TGTGCCAGCAGCTTCCCCGGGACAGCGAACACCGGGGAGCTGTTTTTT. This gives the protein CASSFPGTANTGELFF.